This TCR beta chain appears in the sequencing data of a study of T cell responses to AZD1222 COVID-19 vaccine. Study observations and caveats: At baseline, seropositivity was found in only a handful of AZD1222 recipients. Reports say nearly half of spike-specific TCRs go after unmutated variant regions. Donor demographics were predominantly white British with a female majority; clonal diversity may be underestimated.

This clone turned up a few times. What it recognizes is unknown. The germline V and J ends were trimmed by 4 bases and 5 bases, with 18 bases remaining between them. Germline lookup yields CDR1 LNHDA and CDR2 SQIVND (reference sequence). This CDR3 region has 17 residues. Generated by immunoSEQ multiplex PCR, the TCRdb table keeps only in-frame clones and is missing some. This sample has more than 50,000 clones, with approximately 85% found just once. Here the sequenced sample was peripheral blood, taken on day 0 of MenACWY control vaccination. The rearrangement uses TRBV19 and TRBJ2-6; perhaps TRBD1 as D (6 bases). This TCR was recovered from an adult in good health. In DNA, the CDR3 is TGTGCCAGTAGTACCCCGTGGACAGCGGAGTGGGCCAACGTCCTGACTTTC. Protein: CASSTPWTAEWANVLTF.